This T cell receptor beta chain emerged from a study of coeliac disease (dated by TCRdb to between 2021 and 2023). Background on the whole study: Each coeliac patient was placed into one of three groups: newly diagnosed active disease, refractory coeliac disease type I, or disease controlled by a gluten-free diet. Because high-resolution HLA typing was not available, biased TRBV7-2 usage was examined as a proof of principle. Next-generation sequencing of rearranged TRB and TRG CDR3 regions was applied to small intestinal lymphocyte fractions from coeliac and non-coeliac patients. The study was aimed at characterising TR repertoires of small intestinal T cells in active, refractory type I and gluten-free-diet-treated coeliac disease. Of the 30 or so patients in the full study, approximately 22 had coeliac disease confirmed by serology and 8 were controls with non-small intestinal disorders. Samples from roughly 27 subjects were successfully TRB sequenced, and these included about two dozen paired samples of bulk unsorted intraepithelial and lamina propria cells.

General findings and caveats noted by the study authors: The separation of intraepithelial from lamina propria cells did not yield high-purity fractions, so cross-contamination between compartments was possible. Active coeliac intraepithelial and lamina propria samples had lower TRB and TRG repertoire clonality than controls, suggesting that diverse T cells were recruited. The authors considered the approach unsuitable for unbiased detection of gliadin-specific T cells, which are scarce and rarely shared between patients. TRB repertoires were found to be largely private, with most amino acid sequences unique to one sample, and no significant difference in V-gene usage was found between disease groups.

Libraries came from the immunoSEQ multiplex PCR assay. The TR loci underwent multiplexed PCR amplification, with J gene segments targeted by reverse primers and V gene segments targeted by forward primers. The amplified CDR3 regions were sequenced using the Illumina HiSeq System. Under the source paper's analysis protocol: A nearest-neighbour algorithm merged closely related reads to remove PCR and sequencing errors and collapse data into unique sequences. Repertoires were summarised by clonality and by T cell density, defined as TR molecules per amount of genomic DNA input. Public TRs were defined as CDR3 amino acid sequences in at least 80% of unsorted samples, then tested for differential abundance between coeliac and control samples. Disease-group differences in clonality and density were tested with Kruskal-Wallis tests followed by Dunn post-tests. The table was pulled from immuneACCESS by TCRdb, which kept in-frame rearrangements only. Such tables lose some clones; where checked, under half of the loss comes from unresolved V genes, and the rest has no known cause. V, J and clone size reflect that table, while D and trimming were determined from the DNA. The sample table records 3,000 to 4,000 clones; around two thirds of these occur just once. The ten largest make up 15% to 19% of the sample.

Concerning this clone itself: Its antigen is not yet known. No qualities accompany the bases; no much larger clone lies one base away.

The germline V gene gives CDR1 as SGHTA and CDR2 as FQGNSA. At the junction V is shortened by 4 bases and J by 7 bases; bases outside the gene matches: 4. The CDR3 contains 13 residues, cysteine and phenylalanine counted. The CDR3 DNA has 39 bases and is translated from base 1. Cells were frozen in liquid nitrogen in DMSO/FBS as aliquots of hundreds of thousands of cells, with a single aliquot from each fraction going to sequencing. Every one of the 30 patients in the study had endoscopy and a small intestinal biopsy. Intraepithelial cells were released by stirring biopsies for one hour at 37°C in RPMI containing EGTA, MgCl2 and 1% FBS. Genomic DNA was extracted from frozen unsorted cell fractions with the Qiagen DNeasy blood extraction kit.

The sequence joins TRBV7-2 to TRBJ1-5; the central 7 bases match TRBD1. This receptor was obtained from a man aged 18-30 years with celiac disease on a gluten-free diet. Sequencing used intraepithelial lymphocytes from the gut. The cell subset or site label corresponds to: intraepithelial cell (IEC) fraction of small intestinal biopsy. The DNA reads as follows: TGTGCCAGCAGCTCTAGGGGGCAGCAGCCCCAGCATTTT. It specifies CASSSRGQQPQHF.